This TCR beta chain was recorded in a study of T cells after yellow fever vaccination (dated by TCRdb to between 2018 and 2020). The study in broad terms: The SMART-Seq v4 Ultra Low Input RNA kit was used to prepare libraries from fractions with low cell numbers. Two healthy male donors, one aged 18 to 30 and one aged 30 to 40 years, made up the cohort. To follow T-cell clones before and after primary and booster YFV17D yellow fever vaccination, bulk TCR alpha and beta repertoires were sequenced over time. Blood was drawn at multiple timepoints before and after primary and secondary immunization, with bulk PBMC replicates and cell subsets isolated. Paper-wide results and their limitations: After the booster, most clones that had expanded after primary vaccination were detected again (roughly 95% of CD4 and under 90% of CD8), suggesting broad maintenance of memory. The study included only two donors, which limits how far the findings can be generalized. A small fraction of clonotypes showed up in both the CD4 and CD8 compartments, probably as a result of convergent recombination. Computational filtering was needed because FACS-sorted repertoires could contain abundant contaminating clonotypes from the bulk population. The secondary T-cell response was found to be weaker but faster than the primary response, with a peak reached on day 5 rather than on day 15.

The V end loses 0 bases and the J end loses 4 bases, and a stretch of 12 bases separates them. CDR1 MNHEY and CDR2 SVGEGT are derived from the germline V gene. The CDR3 starts with the cysteine, ends with the phenylalanine, and has 15 residues. Of the read, only the CDR3 DNA is kept; its 45 bases are in frame from base 1. The sample's treatment or condition label is to be understood as: live attenuated yellow fever vaccine strain. A standard Ficoll-Paque protocol was used to isolate PBMCs from peripheral blood. Dynabeads CD4 and CD8 positive selection kits were used to isolate CD4 and CD8 T-cell fractions. TriZol was used to extract RNA from bulk PBMCs, CD4 and CD8 fractions, and dextramer-positive and dextramer-negative fractions. TCRdb names Illumina NovaSeq 6000 as the instrument used. TCR cDNA was made using 5'RACE template switching, a step that added a universal primer site and unique molecular identifiers. cDNA synthesis was primed from both the TCR alpha and TCR beta constant segments. Library amplification involved two PCR steps, and the second step added sample barcodes and sequencing adapters. Sequencing of the libraries was done on either Illumina HiSeq 2500 (2x100 bp) or NovaSeq (2x150 bp). The published analysis was carried out like this. Reads were demultiplexed and collapsed into UMI consensus sequences with MIGEC, and V(D)J alignment was performed with MiXCR. Using edgeR on replicate PBMC samples, clonotypes were called vaccine-responding if FDR was below 0.01 and the log2 fold change was above 5 up to day 15. CD4 or CD8 identity was assigned to each bulk clonotype according to whether the clonotype was present at higher abundance in the sequenced CD4 repertoire or the sequenced CD8 repertoire. The public reads were run again by TCRdb, first through fastp at Q25 and then through MiXCR, and only productive beta chains were kept. Merged by CDR3 protein, the rows form single entries marked with the most common genes and DNA. TCRdb's processing, not the authors', yielded these V and J calls. Recorded for this sample are about 260,000 distinct CDR3 sequences; around 5.3% of them occurred a single time. Approximately 3.5% of the sample is in the top ten clones.

A remark on this clonotype: The antigen it recognizes is unknown. No base quality values were provided; no much bigger clone lies one nucleotide off.

Recombination connected TRBV6-2 or TRBV6-3 to TRBJ2-5; TRBD1 is perhaps the D gene, given 5 matching bases. This sample comprised CD4+ T cells sorted from PBMCs, obtained on the day of the yellow fever booster vaccination. This clonotype was sampled from a man aged 18 to 30 who received the YFV17D yellow fever vaccine. The CDR3 region: CASSYSSQGGETQYF. The bases read TGTGCCAGCAGTTACTCGAGTCAGGGTGGAGAGACCCAGTACTTC.